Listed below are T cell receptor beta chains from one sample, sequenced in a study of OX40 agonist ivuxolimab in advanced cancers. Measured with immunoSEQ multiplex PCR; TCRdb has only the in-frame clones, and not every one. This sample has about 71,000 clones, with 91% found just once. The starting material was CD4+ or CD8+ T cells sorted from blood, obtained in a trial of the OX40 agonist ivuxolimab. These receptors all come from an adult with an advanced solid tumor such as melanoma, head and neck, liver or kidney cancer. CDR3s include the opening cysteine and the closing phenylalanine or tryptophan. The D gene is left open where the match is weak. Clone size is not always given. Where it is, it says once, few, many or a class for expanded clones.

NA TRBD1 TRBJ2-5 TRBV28 CASRSGQVMSQYF TGTGCCAGCAGGTCGGGACAGGTGATGTCCCAGTACTTC
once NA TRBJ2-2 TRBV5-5 CASSLGRGNKVGELFF TGTGCCAGCAGCCTAGGACGAGGGAACAAGGTCGGGGAGCTGTTTTTT
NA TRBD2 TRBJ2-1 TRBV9 CASSLAGGRMNEQFF TGTGCCAGCAGCCTAGCTGGCGGGAGGATGAATGAGCAGTTCTTC
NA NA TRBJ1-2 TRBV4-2 CASSQETDVNYGYTF TGTGCCAGCAGCCAAGAAACAGACGTTAACTATGGCTACACCTTC
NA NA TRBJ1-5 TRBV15 CATSEDRRNNQPQHF TGTGCCACCAGCGAAGACAGGAGAAATAATCAGCCCCAGCATTTT
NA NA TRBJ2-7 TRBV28 CASSSYDRASTIYEQYF TGTGCCAGCAGTTCCTACGACAGAGCCTCTACAATCTACGAGCAGTACTTC
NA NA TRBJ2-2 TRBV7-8 CASRGGWGTGELFF TGTGCCAGCAGAGGGGGGTGGGGCACCGGGGAGCTGTTTTTT
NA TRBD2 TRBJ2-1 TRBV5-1 CASTPLAGYNEQFF TGCGCCAGCACCCCCCTAGCGGGATACAATGAGCAGTTCTTC
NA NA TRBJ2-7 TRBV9 CASSVGGNYEQYF TGTGCCAGCAGCGTAGGTGGTAACTACGAGCAGTACTTC
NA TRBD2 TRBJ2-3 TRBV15 CATSRDWGGDLQGDTQYF TGTGCCACCAGCAGAGATTGGGGGGGGGACTTACAAGGCGATACGCAGTATTTT
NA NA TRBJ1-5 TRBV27 CASSLAGVSNQPQHF TGTGCCAGCAGTTTGGCGGGGGTTAGCAATCAGCCCCAGCATTTT
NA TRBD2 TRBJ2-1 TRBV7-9 CASSRRGGVEEQFF TGTGCCAGCAGCCGGCGGGGAGGGGTGGAAGAGCAGTTCTTC
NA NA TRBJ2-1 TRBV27 CASSFHRSGLDEQFF TGTGCCAGCAGTTTCCATCGGAGCGGTTTAGATGAGCAGTTCTTC
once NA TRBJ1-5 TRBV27 CASSFSTGLGQPQHF TGTGCCAGCAGTTTCTCCACAGGGTTGGGTCAGCCCCAGCATTTT
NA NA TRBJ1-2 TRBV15 CATSFTGFSNYGYTF TGTGCCACTTCTTTTACAGGGTTCTCTAACTATGGCTACACCTTC
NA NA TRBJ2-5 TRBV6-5 CASYPASQETQYF TGTGCCAGTTACCCGGCAAGCCAAGAGACCCAGTACTTC
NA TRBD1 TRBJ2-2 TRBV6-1 CASTHDRGPRGELFF TGTGCCAGCACCCACGACAGGGGCCCTAGGGGGGAGCTGTTTTTT
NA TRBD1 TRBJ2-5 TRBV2 CASTPPGQGRETQYF TGTGCCAGCACCCCGCCGGGACAGGGGCGAGAGACCCAGTACTTC
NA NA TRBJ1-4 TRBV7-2 CASSSGTYEGKEKLFF TGTGCCAGCAGCTCTGGGACGTACGAGGGCAAGGAAAAACTGTTTTTT
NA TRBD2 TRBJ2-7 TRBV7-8 CASSPGLAGGRSSYEQYF TGTGCCAGCAGCCCGGGACTAGCGGGGGGGAGGTCCTCCTACGAGCAGTACTTC
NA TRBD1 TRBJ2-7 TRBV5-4 CASSLDPTGIPYEQYF TGTGCCAGCAGCTTGGACCCGACAGGGATCCCCTACGAGCAGTACTTC
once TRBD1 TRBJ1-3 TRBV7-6 CASSPGTDSGNTIYF TGTGCCAGCAGCCCGGGGACAGACTCTGGAAACACCATATATTTT
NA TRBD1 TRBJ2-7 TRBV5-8 CASSFAGTGTDEQYF TGTGCCAGCAGCTTCGCCGGGACAGGGACCGACGAGCAGTACTTC
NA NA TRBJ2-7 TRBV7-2 CASSTTGAYSYEQYF TGTGCCAGCAGCACCACCGGGGCATATTCCTACGAGCAGTACTTC
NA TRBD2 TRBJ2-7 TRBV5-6 CASSYGLAAYEQYF TGTGCCAGCAGCTACGGACTAGCGGCCTACGAGCAGTACTTC
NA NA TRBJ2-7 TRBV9 CASSVAREDEQYF TGTGCCAGCAGCGTAGCGAGAGAAGACGAGCAGTACTTC
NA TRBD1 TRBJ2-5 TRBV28 CASSLWDRVETQYF TGTGCCAGCAGTTTATGGGACAGGGTAGAGACCCAGTACTTC
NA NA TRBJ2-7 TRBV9 CASSVNDNRFKQYF TGTGCCAGCAGCGTAAATGACAACCGGTTCAAGCAGTACTTC
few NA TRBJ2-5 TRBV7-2 CASSYYTDPKGETQYF TGTGCCAGCAGCTATTACACGGACCCAAAAGGGGAGACCCAGTACTTC
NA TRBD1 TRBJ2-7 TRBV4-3 CASSQAPDREYYEQYF TGCGCCAGCAGCCAGGCCCCCGACAGGGAGTACTACGAGCAGTACTTC
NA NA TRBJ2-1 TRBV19 CASSIGWELYNEQFF TGTGCCAGTAGTATTGGGTGGGAGCTCTACAATGAGCAGTTCTTC
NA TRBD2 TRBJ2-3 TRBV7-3 CASSSKPGLSSTTDTQYF TGTGCCAGCAGCTCCAAACCGGGACTAAGTAGTACCACAGATACGCAGTATTTT
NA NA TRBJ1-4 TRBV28 CASSLPPGGIPNEKLFF TGTGCCAGCAGTCTCCCTCCGGGGGGGATACCGAATGAAAAACTGTTTTTT
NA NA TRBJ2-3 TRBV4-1 CASSQKDSSTDTQYF TGCGCCAGCAGCCAAAAGGACAGTAGCACAGATACGCAGTATTTT
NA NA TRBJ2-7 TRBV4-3 CASSQDRGPAYEQYF TGCGCCAGCAGCCAAGATAGAGGGCCGGCCTACGAGCAGTACTTC
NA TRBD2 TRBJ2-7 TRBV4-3 CASSPSSAGAYEQYF TGCGCCAGCAGCCCCTCCTCAGCGGGAGCCTACGAGCAGTACTTC
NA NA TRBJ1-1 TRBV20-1 CSASSGIEAFF TGCAGTGCTAGTAGCGGGATTGAAGCTTTCTTT
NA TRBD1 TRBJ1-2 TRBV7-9 CASSEPGQVSKGYTF TGTGCCAGCAGCGAACCGGGACAGGTCTCTAAGGGCTACACCTTC
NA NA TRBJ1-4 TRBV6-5 CASSLGIGINEKLFF TGTGCCAGCAGTTTGGGGATAGGGATTAATGAAAAACTGTTTTTT
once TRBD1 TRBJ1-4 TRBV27 CASSPGGGKKLFF TGTGCCAGCAGTCCAGGGGGAGGGAAAAAACTGTTTTTT
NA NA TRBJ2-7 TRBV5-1 CASSLEAGTYEQYF TGCGCCAGCAGCTTGGAGGCGGGTACTTACGAGCAGTACTTC
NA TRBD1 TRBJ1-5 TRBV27 CASGPGTGVQPQHF TGTGCCAGCGGTCCCGGGACAGGGGTTCAGCCCCAGCATTTT
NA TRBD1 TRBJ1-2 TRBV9 CASSVGDRGSYGYTF TGTGCCAGCAGCGTAGGAGACAGGGGATCCTATGGCTACACCTTC
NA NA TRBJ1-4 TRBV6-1 CASSEGRFNEKLFF TGTGCCAGCAGTGAAGGCAGGTTTAATGAAAAACTGTTTTTT
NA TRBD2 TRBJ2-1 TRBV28 CASIGRTSYNEQFF TGTGCCAGCATCGGGAGGACCTCCTACAATGAGCAGTTCTTC
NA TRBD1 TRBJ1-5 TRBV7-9 CASSLGQGSNQPQHF TGTGCCAGCAGCCTGGGACAGGGTAGCAATCAGCCCCAGCATTTT
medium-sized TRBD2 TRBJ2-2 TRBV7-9 CASSAGLAVSTGELFF TGTGCCAGCAGCGCCGGACTAGCGGTGTCCACCGGGGAGCTGTTTTTT
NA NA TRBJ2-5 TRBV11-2 CASSSLLDTPQETQYF TGTGCCAGCAGCTCTCTTTTGGACACCCCACAGGAGACCCAGTACTTC
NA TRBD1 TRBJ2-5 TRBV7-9 CASSPPLTGKETQYF TGTGCCAGCAGCCCACCTTTGACAGGGAAGGAGACCCAGTACTTC
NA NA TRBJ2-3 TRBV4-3 CASSQSRADTQYF TGCGCCAGCAGCCAATCGAGGGCAGATACGCAGTATTTT
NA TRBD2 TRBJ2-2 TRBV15 CATSRTSGRGTGELFF TGTGCCACCAGCAGGACTAGCGGGAGAGGGACCGGGGAGCTGTTTTTT
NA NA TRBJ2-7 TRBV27 CASSDSGYEQYF TGTGCCAGCAGCGACTCGGGGTACGAGCAGTACTTC
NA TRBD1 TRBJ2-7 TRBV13 CASSPDRADYEQYF TGTGCCAGCAGCCCTGACAGGGCAGACTACGAGCAGTACTTC
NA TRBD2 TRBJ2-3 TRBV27 CASSSWTSSDTQYF TGTGCCAGCAGTTCTTGGACTAGCTCCGATACGCAGTATTTT
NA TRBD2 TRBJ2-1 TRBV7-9 CASSLSGKGEQFF TGTGCCAGCAGCTTAAGCGGGAAGGGTGAGCAGTTCTTC
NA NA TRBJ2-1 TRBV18 CASSPGPPASLTYNEQFF TGTGCCAGCTCACCGGGGCCCCCAGCGTCTTTAACCTACAATGAGCAGTTCTTC
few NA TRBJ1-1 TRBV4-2 CASSPDGPNTEAFF TGTGCCAGCAGCCCAGACGGACCAAACACTGAAGCTTTCTTT
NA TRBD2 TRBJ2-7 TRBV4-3 CASSQEREGVYEQYF TGCGCCAGCAGCCAAGAGCGGGAGGGTGTCTACGAGCAGTACTTC